Here is one T cell receptor beta chain with its context. Its cognate antigen is unknown. Only in-frame clones appear in the TCRdb table, and some are missing; sequencing was by immunoSEQ multiplex PCR. The data contain 35,000 to 45,000 clones, around nine tenths of them seen just once; the ten biggest clones take up roughly 2.5%. These data belong to a study of T cells in localized non-small cell lung cancer. CDR1 and CDR2 (germline): LNHDA, SQIVND (reference sequence). V lost 0 bases, J lost 1 base, and 3 bases lay in between. The CDR3 runs to 13 residues. Study findings and constraints: A denser population of T cells in blood accompanied longer overall survival. The study found T cell clonality highest in uninvolved adjacent lung, above tumor. Heterogeneity remains possible because sequencing was limited to only one tumor region.

Sequenced material: peripheral blood, taken before any cancer treatment. The receptor was isolated from a female donor older than 55 with stage I squamous cell lung carcinoma. This sequence joins TRBV19 and TRBJ1-1; D gene uncertain. The CDR3 region is CASSIDRNTEAFF. CDR3 coding DNA: TGTGCCAGTAGTATAGATAGGAACACTGAAGCTTTCTTT.